This TCR beta chain was captured in a study of blood T cell repertoires in COVID-19. In the study overall: The origin of the acute and convalescent COVID-19 samples was the United States, Italy and Spain. PBMCs, B-cell-depleted T cells, or T cells provided the cDNA or gDNA that made up the material.

The CDR3 is 14 residues long. CDR1 GTSNPN and CDR2 SVGIG come from the germline V gene (reference sequence). The germline V and J ends were trimmed by 2 bases and 4 bases, with 11 bases remaining between them. TCRdb's copy holds only in-frame clones and misses some; the assay was immunoSEQ multiplex PCR. Of 180,000 or so clones listed, more than 75% are singletons. This TCR came from a woman aged 45 to 65 with active or convalescent COVID-19. Source material: peripheral blood. The V and J genes are TRBV30 and TRBJ2-2, with D possibly matching TRBD2 (6 bases). The CDR3 sequence is CAWSTGVSTGELFF. CDR3 in DNA: TGTGCCTGGAGTACGGGAGTGAGCACCGGGGAGCTGTTTTTT.